A selection of T cell receptor beta chains follows, all from one sample in a study of cytomegalovirus exposure and HLA in healthy donors. Produced via immunoSEQ multiplex PCR; TCRdb's table is partial and in-frame only. The profile covers fewer than 100,000 clones, with under 75% appearing a single time and approximately 1.1% taken by the ten largest. The specimen sequenced was PBMCs. The receptors here all came from a female donor in good health and CMV-seronegative. Each CDR3 is given with its conserved first and last residue. The D gene is left open where the match is weak. Clone size is shown for a subset of rows, as once, few, many or a class of expanded clone.

v_call: TRBV4-1; d_call: NA; clone_size: NA; j_call: TRBJ1-2; cdr3_aa: CASSQDALNYGYTF; cdr3_nt: TGCGCCAGCAGCCAAGATGCACTTAACTATGGCTACACCTTC
v_call: TRBV14; d_call: TRBD1; clone_size: once; j_call: TRBJ2-2; cdr3_aa: CASSHGVGQANTGELFF; cdr3_nt: TGTGCCAGCAGCCACGGGGTGGGACAGGCGAACACCGGGGAGCTGTTTTTT
v_call: TRBV5-4; d_call: NA; clone_size: few; j_call: TRBJ1-5; cdr3_aa: CASSLAGGNQPQHF; cdr3_nt: TGTGCCAGCAGCTTGGCCGGAGGCAATCAGCCCCAGCATTTT
v_call: TRBV7-3; d_call: NA; clone_size: NA; j_call: TRBJ2-2; cdr3_aa: CASSLQGGLRETGELFF; cdr3_nt: TGTGCCAGCAGCTTACAAGGGGGATTGAGGGAAACCGGGGAGCTGTTTTTT
v_call: TRBV11-2; d_call: NA; clone_size: NA; j_call: TRBJ1-5; cdr3_aa: CASSLDSPDQPQHF; cdr3_nt: TGTGCCAGCAGCTTAGATTCCCCCGATCAGCCCCAGCATTTT
v_call: TRBV9; d_call: TRBD1; clone_size: NA; j_call: TRBJ1-3; cdr3_aa: CASSVGTGGNTIYF; cdr3_nt: TGTGCCAGCAGCGTAGGGACAGGGGGAAACACCATATATTTT
v_call: TRBV6-5; d_call: NA; clone_size: NA; j_call: TRBJ1-1; cdr3_aa: CASGGQPNTEAFF; cdr3_nt: TGTGCCAGCGGAGGACAGCCTAACACTGAAGCTTTCTTT
v_call: TRBV19; d_call: TRBD1; clone_size: NA; j_call: TRBJ1-2; cdr3_aa: CASSTLRDSRYGYTF; cdr3_nt: TGTGCCAGTAGTACTCTTCGGGACAGCCGGTATGGCTACACCTTC
v_call: TRBV6-5; d_call: NA; clone_size: NA; j_call: TRBJ2-3; cdr3_aa: CASSEGLATTDTQYF; cdr3_nt: TGTGCCAGCTCGGAGGGGCTAGCGACCACAGATACGCAGTATTTT
v_call: TRBV29-1; d_call: NA; clone_size: NA; j_call: TRBJ2-1; cdr3_aa: CGGTNNEQFF; cdr3_nt: TGCGGAGGGACGAACAATGAGCAGTTCTTC
v_call: TRBV18; d_call: TRBD1; clone_size: NA; j_call: TRBJ2-6; cdr3_aa: CASSPPPTGPWGANVLTF; cdr3_nt: TGTGCCAGCTCACCCCCTCCGACAGGGCCCTGGGGGGCCAACGTCCTGACTTTC
v_call: TRBV6-5; d_call: NA; clone_size: NA; j_call: TRBJ2-2; cdr3_aa: CASSYTHADSGELFF; cdr3_nt: TGTGCCAGCAGTTATACTCACGCGGATTCCGGGGAGCTGTTTTTT
v_call: TRBV5-1; d_call: TRBD2; clone_size: NA; j_call: TRBJ2-1; cdr3_aa: CASSLEGGSNNEQFF; cdr3_nt: TGCGCCAGCAGCTTGGAGGGAGGGTCTAACAATGAGCAGTTCTTC
v_call: TRBV9; d_call: NA; clone_size: few; j_call: TRBJ1-1; cdr3_aa: CASSVVPETGEAFF; cdr3_nt: TGTGCCAGCAGCGTAGTCCCAGAGACGGGTGAAGCTTTCTTT
v_call: TRBV15; d_call: NA; clone_size: NA; j_call: TRBJ1-5; cdr3_aa: CATSPVRVFQPQHF; cdr3_nt: TGTGCCACCAGTCCTGTCAGGGTTTTTCAGCCCCAGCATTTT
v_call: TRBV29-1; d_call: TRBD1; clone_size: NA; j_call: TRBJ2-7; cdr3_aa: CSVTGGFPYEQYF; cdr3_nt: TGCAGCGTTACAGGGGGCTTCCCCTACGAGCAGTACTTC
v_call: TRBV30; d_call: NA; clone_size: NA; j_call: TRBJ1-6; cdr3_aa: CAWSLQDNSPLHF; cdr3_nt: TGTGCCTGGAGTCTCCAGGATAATTCACCCCTCCACTTT
v_call: TRBV10-3; d_call: TRBD1; clone_size: NA; j_call: TRBJ2-5; cdr3_aa: CAISDRDRQETQYF; cdr3_nt: TGTGCCATCAGTGACCGGGACAGGCAAGAGACCCAGTACTTC
v_call: TRBV29-1; d_call: NA; clone_size: once; j_call: TRBJ2-7; cdr3_aa: CSVLTQTYEQYF; cdr3_nt: TGCAGCGTCCTGACACAGACCTACGAGCAGTACTTC
v_call: TRBV7-2; d_call: NA; clone_size: NA; j_call: TRBJ1-1; cdr3_aa: CASSYPTRYTEAFF; cdr3_nt: TGTGCCAGCAGCTACCCCACCAGGTACACTGAAGCTTTCTTT
v_call: TRBV4-1; d_call: TRBD1; clone_size: NA; j_call: TRBJ2-7; cdr3_aa: CASSQAGTGTYEQYF; cdr3_nt: TGCGCCAGCAGCCAAGCCGGGACAGGCACCTACGAGCAGTACTTC
v_call: TRBV28; d_call: TRBD1; clone_size: few; j_call: TRBJ1-5; cdr3_aa: CASKRTGTGGQPQHF; cdr3_nt: TGTGCCAGCAAAAGAACAGGGACAGGGGGTCAGCCCCAGCATTTT
v_call: TRBV19; d_call: TRBD1; clone_size: NA; j_call: TRBJ2-5; cdr3_aa: CASSQGQGDGSISQYF; cdr3_nt: TGTGCCAGTAGTCAGGGACAGGGAGACGGATCTATCAGCCAGTACTTC
v_call: TRBV27; d_call: NA; clone_size: many; j_call: TRBJ1-1; cdr3_aa: CASSLTGGLNTEAFF; cdr3_nt: TGTGCCAGCAGTTTAACGGGGGGCTTGAACACTGAAGCTTTCTTT
v_call: TRBV25-1; d_call: TRBD1; clone_size: NA; j_call: TRBJ2-2; cdr3_aa: CASSVPQGFGELFF; cdr3_nt: TGTGCCAGCAGTGTCCCACAGGGGTTCGGGGAGCTGTTTTTT
v_call: TRBV7-9; d_call: TRBD1; clone_size: NA; j_call: TRBJ2-2; cdr3_aa: CASSSTGTENTGELFF; cdr3_nt: TGTGCCAGCAGCTCAACCGGGACAGAGAACACCGGGGAGCTGTTTTTT
v_call: TRBV30; d_call: NA; clone_size: NA; j_call: TRBJ2-1; cdr3_aa: CAWSPTLIGQFF; cdr3_nt: TGTGCCTGGAGTCCTACGCTCATTGGGCAGTTCTTC
v_call: TRBV28; d_call: NA; clone_size: NA; j_call: TRBJ2-1; cdr3_aa: CASSFDLKENEQFF; cdr3_nt: TGTGCCAGCAGTTTCGACTTGAAGGAGAACGAGCAGTTCTTC
v_call: TRBV12-5; d_call: TRBD1; clone_size: NA; j_call: TRBJ1-1; cdr3_aa: CASGLHTQGRAEAFF; cdr3_nt: TGTGCTAGTGGTTTGCACACACAGGGGAGAGCTGAAGCTTTCTTT
v_call: TRBV7-2; d_call: NA; clone_size: few; j_call: TRBJ1-1; cdr3_aa: CASSLGGRAFF; cdr3_nt: TGTGCCAGCAGCTTAGGGGGGCGAGCTTTCTTT
v_call: TRBV7-9; d_call: NA; clone_size: NA; j_call: TRBJ2-1; cdr3_aa: CASSLVGLGEQFF; cdr3_nt: TGTGCCAGCAGCTTAGTCGGACTGGGTGAGCAGTTCTTC
v_call: TRBV21-1; d_call: NA; clone_size: NA; j_call: TRBJ2-3; cdr3_aa: CASSKQGETDTQYF; cdr3_nt: TGTGCCAGCAGCAAACAGGGGGAAACAGATACGCAGTATTTT
v_call: TRBV19; d_call: NA; clone_size: NA; j_call: TRBJ2-1; cdr3_aa: CASSIAGVLNSYNEQFF; cdr3_nt: TGTGCCAGTAGTATCGCAGGGGTCCTAAATAGCTACAATGAGCAGTTCTTC
v_call: TRBV2; d_call: TRBD1; clone_size: NA; j_call: TRBJ2-1; cdr3_aa: CANLRTGTYNEQFF; cdr3_nt: TGTGCCAATCTTCGGACAGGGACCTACAATGAGCAGTTCTTC
v_call: TRBV5-4; d_call: NA; clone_size: NA; j_call: TRBJ1-5; cdr3_aa: CASSLNQPQHF; cdr3_nt: TGTGCCAGCAGCCTAAATCAGCCCCAGCATTTT
v_call: TRBV9; d_call: TRBD1; clone_size: NA; j_call: TRBJ1-1; cdr3_aa: CASSVGAGGMDTEAFF; cdr3_nt: TGTGCCAGCAGCGTAGGGGCAGGGGGCATGGACACTGAAGCTTTCTTT
v_call: TRBV5-1; d_call: NA; clone_size: few; j_call: TRBJ2-7; cdr3_aa: CASSLAPLSSDEQYF; cdr3_nt: TGCGCCAGCAGCTTGGCACCACTCTCCTCGGACGAGCAGTACTTC
v_call: TRBV5-6; d_call: NA; clone_size: NA; j_call: TRBJ1-2; cdr3_aa: CASSLASLPNYGYTF; cdr3_nt: TGTGCCAGCAGCTTGGCCAGTCTCCCCAACTATGGCTACACCTTC
v_call: TRBV12-5; d_call: NA; clone_size: NA; j_call: TRBJ2-7; cdr3_aa: CASGPPPRGASFSYEQYF; cdr3_nt: TGTGCTAGTGGCCCGCCTCCCCGGGGGGCTAGCTTCTCCTACGAGCAGTACTTC
v_call: TRBV15; d_call: NA; clone_size: NA; j_call: TRBJ2-1; cdr3_aa: CATSRERNGYNEQFF; cdr3_nt: TGTGCCACCAGCAGAGAAAGAAACGGCTACAATGAGCAGTTCTTC
v_call: TRBV6-4; d_call: NA; clone_size: NA; j_call: TRBJ1-2; cdr3_aa: CASSDSRGKRVGPRNYGYTF; cdr3_nt: TGTGCCAGCAGTGACTCGAGAGGGAAAAGGGTCGGGCCCAGGAACTATGGCTACACCTTC
v_call: TRBV4-1; d_call: NA; clone_size: few; j_call: TRBJ1-1; cdr3_aa: CASSPHEGVRTEAFF; cdr3_nt: TGCGCCAGCAGCCCACACGAGGGGGTTAGAACTGAAGCTTTCTTT
v_call: TRBV27; d_call: TRBD1; clone_size: NA; j_call: TRBJ2-5; cdr3_aa: CASSSPGQGREQYF; cdr3_nt: TGTGCCAGCAGTTCCCCGGGACAGGGGAGAGAGCAGTACTTC
v_call: TRBV30; d_call: TRBD2; clone_size: NA; j_call: TRBJ2-2; cdr3_aa: CAWRVAGVNTGELFF; cdr3_nt: TGTGCCTGGAGGGTAGCGGGAGTGAACACCGGGGAGCTGTTTTTT
v_call: TRBV14; d_call: NA; clone_size: NA; j_call: TRBJ2-7; cdr3_aa: CASSQDKARTYEQYF; cdr3_nt: TGTGCCAGCAGCCAAGATAAGGCCAGGACCTACGAGCAGTACTTC
v_call: TRBV7-8; d_call: TRBD2; clone_size: NA; j_call: TRBJ2-1; cdr3_aa: CASSLASGTGLRGQFF; cdr3_nt: TGTGCCAGCAGCTTAGCTTCCGGGACGGGACTACGGGGGCAGTTCTTC
v_call: TRBV9; d_call: NA; clone_size: NA; j_call: TRBJ2-3; cdr3_aa: CASSVDGSRPTDTQYF; cdr3_nt: TGTGCCAGCAGCGTAGATGGTAGTCGTCCCACAGATACGCAGTATTTT
v_call: TRBV30; d_call: TRBD1; clone_size: NA; j_call: TRBJ1-2; cdr3_aa: CAWSPDRGNYGYTF; cdr3_nt: TGTGCCTGGAGTCCGGACAGGGGGAACTATGGCTACACCTTC
v_call: TRBV7-9; d_call: TRBD1; clone_size: NA; j_call: TRBJ2-2; cdr3_aa: CASSLGQYTGELFF; cdr3_nt: TGTGCCAGCAGCCTGGGACAGTACACCGGGGAGCTGTTTTTT
v_call: TRBV30; d_call: NA; clone_size: NA; j_call: TRBJ1-2; cdr3_aa: CAWKYREGSYGYTF; cdr3_nt: TGTGCCTGGAAATACAGGGAGGGATCCTATGGCTACACCTTC
v_call: TRBV7-2; d_call: NA; clone_size: NA; j_call: TRBJ1-2; cdr3_aa: CASSSIARVYGYTF; cdr3_nt: TGTGCCAGCAGCTCCATAGCCAGGGTCTATGGCTACACTTTC